The rows below give T cell receptor beta chains drawn from one sample of a study of blood T cell repertoires in COVID-19. TCRdb's copy holds only in-frame clones and misses some; the assay was immunoSEQ multiplex PCR. The data contain about 75,000 clones, 86% of them singletons. Sequenced: peripheral blood. The receptors shown here come from an elderly man with COVID-19, enrolled during active disease. Both conserved end residues are part of each CDR3. Fields, in order: D gene, V gene, J gene, clone size, CDR3 DNA, CDR3 protein. D genes are given only for firm matches. Rows may omit the clone size; those that give it use once, few, many or a size class.

NA	TRBV10-3	TRBJ2-7	NA	TGTGCCATCATGGCGTCCGGGACTCCAGCCTACGAGCAGTACTTC	CAIMASGTPAYEQYF
NA	TRBV7-6	TRBJ1-1	NA	TGTGCCAGCAGCTTAGCCGCCCCCTTTAACTTAAACACTGAAGCTTTCTTT	CASSLAAPFNLNTEAFF
NA	TRBV9	TRBJ1-1	NA	TGTGCCAGCTCTCCCCCGGGGAACACTGAAGCTTTCTTT	CASSPPGNTEAFF
TRBD1	TRBV6-5	TRBJ2-3	NA	TGTGCCAGCAGATACCAGGGGGCTAGCACAGATACGCAGTATTTT	CASRYQGASTDTQYF
TRBD1	TRBV18	TRBJ2-1	NA	TGTGCCAGCTCATCTCCGGGACAGCTAGACAATGAGCAGTTCTTC	CASSSPGQLDNEQFF
NA	TRBV18	TRBJ2-4	NA	TGTGCCAGCTCCTCGTTGGAGGGTGGGGACATTCAGTACTTC	CASSSLEGGDIQYF
NA	TRBV5-1	TRBJ1-2	NA	TGCGCCAGCAGCGCACAGGGCGACTATGGCTACACCTTC	CASSAQGDYGYTF
NA	TRBV28	TRBJ1-5	few	TGTGCCAGCAGTTTATCGGGCAGGGTTAGCAATCAGCCCCAGCATTTT	CASSLSGRVSNQPQHF
TRBD1	TRBV5-1	TRBJ1-1	NA	TGCGCCAGCAGCTTGCAGGGGGCCTACACTGAAGCTTTCTTT	CASSLQGAYTEAFF
TRBD2	TRBV12-3/TRBV12-4	TRBJ2-7	NA	TGTGCCAGCAGTTTAACGGGGGGAATGGAGCAGTACTTC	CASSLTGGMEQYF
NA	TRBV4-1	TRBJ1-2	few	TGCGCCAGCAGCCGCGAGGGCGCCTCGGCTATCGGCTACACCTTC	CASSREGASAIGYTF
TRBD1	TRBV14	TRBJ2-7	NA	TGTGCCAGCAGCCAACAGGGGGCCCATGGCTACGAGCAGTACTTC	CASSQQGAHGYEQYF
TRBD1	TRBV24-1	TRBJ2-3	NA	TGTGCCACCAGTGAAACGCCGGGACAGGGAGCAGATACGCAGTATTTT	CATSETPGQGADTQYF
TRBD2	TRBV3-1/TRBV3-2	TRBJ2-1	few	TGTGCCAGCAGCCAAGTTGGGGGGGTTGATGAGCAGTTCTTC	CASSQVGGVDEQFF
TRBD1	TRBV7-3	TRBJ2-1	NA	TGTGCCAGCAGCCCCCAGGGGGATGAGCAGTTCTTC	CASSPQGDEQFF
TRBD1	TRBV5-5	TRBJ1-1	NA	TGTGCCAGCAGCTCCGTCCCGGGACAGGGACGGCTCACTGAAGCTTTCTTT	CASSSVPGQGRLTEAFF
TRBD2	TRBV6-2/TRBV6-3	TRBJ2-2	NA	TGTGCCAGCAGTACGATCCGGGGGGGCGTTGCCGGGGAGCTGTTTTTT	CASSTIRGGVAGELFF
NA	TRBV6-5	TRBJ1-5	once	TGTGCCAGCAGAACGAGTTATAGCAATCAGCCCCAGCATTTT	CASRTSYSNQPQHF
TRBD1	TRBV5-1	TRBJ1-1	NA	TGCGCCAGCAGCGCGGGACAGGGGGCTGAAGCTTTCTTT	CASSAGQGAEAFF
NA	TRBV28	TRBJ1-2	NA	TGTGCCAGCAGGACTATACGGGACTATGGCTACACCTTC	CASRTIRDYGYTF
NA	TRBV2	TRBJ1-4	NA	TGTGCCAGCGTGGGACTCTGGGCAACTAATGAAAAACTGTTTTTT	CASVGLWATNEKLFF
TRBD2	TRBV11-3	TRBJ2-7	NA	TGTGCCAGCAGCTTTGGCAAATCGGGGGGGGAAGACGAGCAGTACTTC	CASSFGKSGGEDEQYF
NA	TRBV25-1	TRBJ1-2	NA	TGTGCCAGCAGTAAGGCCCAGGGGAACTATGGCTACACCTTC	CASSKAQGNYGYTF
TRBD1	TRBV27	TRBJ2-1	NA	TGTGCCAGCAGTTCCGGGACAGGGGGCTTCGATGAGCAGTTCTTC	CASSSGTGGFDEQFF
NA	TRBV7-2	TRBJ2-1	few	TGTGCCAGCAGCTTAGATTCCATGTCTATTCAGTTCTTC	CASSLDSMSIQFF
NA	TRBV7-9	TRBJ2-3	NA	TGTGCCAGCAGCCTGACTCTCTCAGACACAGATACGCAGTATTTT	CASSLTLSDTDTQYF